This section outlines one T cell receptor beta chain sequence together with its context. Its specificity is unknown. The data originate from a study of cytomegalovirus exposure and HLA in healthy donors. The PCR made use of 60 Vbeta and 13 Jbeta primers. Repertoires were generated with immunoSEQ multiplex PCR, while TCRdb's copy carries only in-frame clones and drops some. The sample has approximately 200,000 clones, about 80% seen once. Study-level findings and limits: In a later analysis, across HLA loci, associated TCR counts were highest for DRB1, lowest for HLA-C.

Germline loops: CDR1 MNHNS, CDR2 SASEGT. Trimming shortened V by 5 bases and J by 4 bases, and 13 bases separated the two germline ends. CDR3 length equals 14 residues. The sample was PBMCs. The sequence came from a young woman in good health and CMV-seropositive. J is TRBJ2-3 and V is TRBV6-1; D may be TRBD1 (6 bases). CDR3 nucleotides: TGTGCCAGCAGTAAACTACAGGGCCCAGATACGCAGTATTTT. As protein: CASSKLQGPDTQYF.